The rows below give T cell receptor beta chains drawn from one sample of a study of brain T cells in children with intractable seizures. Profiled with immunoSEQ multiplex PCR; TCRdb holds only in-frame clones, not every one. The profile covers around 340,000 clones, with 93% appearing a single time and around 6% taken by the ten largest. This specimen was peripheral blood, taken approximately 5 months after surgery. The receptors originated from a boy under two years old with tuberous sclerosis and intractable seizures. Both conserved end residues are part of each CDR3. A D gene is named only where the DNA matches it firmly. Clone size appears in some rows only: once, few, many, or a class for an expanded clone.

v_gene,j_gene,abundance,d_gene,CDR3aa,CDR3nt
TRBV5-5,TRBJ2-7,.,TRBD2,CASSFGLAATYEQYF,TGTGCCAGCAGCTTCGGTCTAGCGGCAACCTACGAGCAGTACTTC
TRBV29-1,TRBJ1-3,.,.,CSVASSGNTIYF,TGCAGCGTCGCTAGCTCTGGAAACACCATATATTTT
TRBV3-1/TRBV3-2,TRBJ2-2,.,.,CASSPSVTGELFF,TGTGCCAGCAGCCCCTCCGTGACCGGGGAGCTGTTTTTT
TRBV7-9,TRBJ1-1,few,.,CASSLLNTEAFF,TGTGCCAGCAGCTTGCTGAACACTGAAGCTTTCTTT
TRBV6-5,TRBJ2-7,.,TRBD1,CASSYSRQGTYEQYF,TGTGCCAGCAGTTACTCGCGACAGGGGACTTACGAGCAGTACTTC
TRBV7-3,TRBJ2-1,.,.,CASSAGTYNNEQFF,TGTGCCAGCAGCGCAGGGACATACAACAATGAGCAGTTCTTC
TRBV6-5,TRBJ1-2,once,.,CASSYSNGVYGYTF,TGTGCCAGCAGTTACTCGAACGGCGTCTATGGCTACACCTTC
TRBV3-1/TRBV3-2,TRBJ2-2,.,.,CASSQVRGGELFF,TGTGCCAGCAGCCAAGTGCGGGGCGGGGAGCTGTTTTTT
TRBV7-9,TRBJ2-7,.,TRBD1,CASSLYYRGASEQYF,TGTGCCAGCAGCTTATATTACAGGGGAGCTTCCGAGCAGTACTTC
TRBV6-5,TRBJ2-5,once,.,CASSTTRRETQYF,TGTGCCAGCAGTACGACTAGAAGAGAGACCCAGTACTTC
TRBV6-1,TRBJ1-2,.,.,CASSDVGVGATGYTF,TGTGCCAGCAGTGATGTCGGGGTGGGAGCCACCGGCTACACCTTC
TRBV15,TRBJ1-2,.,TRBD1,CATSWDRGPYYGYTF,TGTGCCACCAGCTGGGACAGGGGGCCTTACTATGGCTACACCTTC
TRBV6-5,TRBJ1-2,.,TRBD1,CASSYSSGQTNYGYTF,TGTGCCAGCAGTTACTCCTCGGGACAGACTAACTATGGCTACACCTTC
TRBV9,TRBJ2-7,.,TRBD1,CASSETGGDLNEQYF,TGTGCCAGCAGCGAAACAGGGGGCGATCTCAACGAGCAGTACTTC
TRBV4-1,TRBJ1-5,.,.,CASSQEATIGNQPQHF,TGCGCCAGCAGCCAAGAGGCCACGATTGGCAATCAGCCCCAGCATTTT
TRBV7-9,TRBJ1-1,.,.,CASRGVTGNTEAFF,TGTGCCAGCAGGGGAGTGACAGGGAACACTGAAGCTTTCTTT
TRBV7-9,TRBJ2-2,.,.,CASSLGHRNTGELFF,TGTGCCAGCAGCTTAGGACACCGAAACACCGGGGAGCTGTTTTTT
TRBV4-1,TRBJ2-3,.,TRBD2,CASSREGPTDTQYF,TGCGCCAGCAGCCGGGAGGGCCCTACAGATACGCAGTATTTT
TRBV7-9,TRBJ1-3,once,TRBD1,CASSPQGALDF,TGTGCCAGCAGCCCACAGGGGGCGTTGGATTTT
TRBV7-9,TRBJ1-2,few,.,CASSLVAGDTYGYTF,TGTGCCAGCAGCTTAGTGGCAGGGGACACCTATGGCTACACCTTC
TRBV29-1,TRBJ1-3,.,.,CSVGWQGGNTIYF,TGCAGCGTTGGGTGGCAGGGCGGAAACACCATATATTTT
TRBV5-6,TRBJ1-5,.,TRBD1,CASSPGTATSNQPQHF,TGTGCCAGCAGCCCTGGGACAGCCACTAGCAATCAGCCCCAGCATTTT
TRBV6-2/TRBV6-3,TRBJ2-5,.,.,CASSSPDSQETQYF,TGTGCCAGCAGTTCCCCGGACAGCCAAGAGACCCAGTACTTC
TRBV12-3/TRBV12-4,TRBJ1-2,.,.,CASRSGRDYGYTF,TGTGCCAGCAGGTCAGGACGGGACTATGGCTACACCTTC
TRBV5-6,TRBJ2-1,.,TRBD2,CASSWTRNNEQFF,TGTGCCAGCAGCTGGACTAGAAACAATGAGCAGTTCTTC
TRBV30,TRBJ1-2,.,.,CAWVGADDYGYTF,TGTGCCTGGGTGGGGGCGGACGATTATGGCTACACCTTC
TRBV4-1,TRBJ2-5,.,.,CASSQEGTPEWETQYF,TGCGCCAGCAGCCAAGAGGGGACACCCGAGTGGGAGACCCAGTACTTC
TRBV6-1,TRBJ1-3,.,.,CASSEAHELSGNTIYF,TGTGCCAGCAGTGAAGCCCATGAACTCTCTGGAAACACCATATATTTT
TRBV7-2,TRBJ2-1,.,.,CASSFDGYELYNEQFF,TGTGCCAGCAGCTTCGATGGGTATGAGCTTTACAATGAGCAGTTCTTC
TRBV5-6,TRBJ1-1,.,.,CASSLAQANTEAFF,TGTGCCAGCAGCTTGGCACAGGCGAACACTGAAGCTTTCTTT
TRBV11-2,TRBJ2-2,.,TRBD2,CASSLGRGWNTGELFF,TGTGCCAGCAGCTTAGGGCGGGGGTGGAACACCGGGGAGCTGTTTTTT
TRBV13,TRBJ2-7,.,TRBD1,CASSPTGTGPSYEQYF,TGTGCCAGCAGCCCGACCGGGACAGGGCCTTCCTACGAGCAGTACTTC
TRBV6-5,TRBJ2-1,.,TRBD1,CASSRDSYNEQFF,TGTGCCAGCAGTAGGGACAGCTACAATGAGCAGTTCTTC
TRBV27,TRBJ2-3,.,TRBD2,CASSSASGGCTDTQYF,TGTGCCAGCAGTTCCGCTAGCGGAGGATGCACAGATACGCAGTATTTT
TRBV7-3,TRBJ2-5,.,TRBD2,CASSSGTSGWETQYF,TGTGCCAGCAGCTCAGGGACTAGCGGTTGGGAGACCCAGTACTTC
TRBV12-5,TRBJ1-5,.,.,CASGLVRLGAGYNQPQHF,TGTGCTAGTGGTTTGGTACGGTTGGGGGCGGGCTACAATCAGCCCCAGCATTTT
TRBV5-1,TRBJ2-1,.,TRBD2,CASSALAGGRARFF,TGCGCCAGCAGCGCACTAGCGGGAGGGAGGGCACGGTTCTTC
TRBV7-8,TRBJ1-2,.,.,CASSLRRGPANYGYTF,TGTGCCAGCAGCTTAAGACGGGGTCCCGCTAACTATGGCTACACCTTC
TRBV24-1,TRBJ2-2,.,.,CATTDAGLTGELFF,TGTGCCACCACAGATGCGGGCCTCACCGGGGAGCTGTTTTTT
TRBV24-1,TRBJ2-7,.,TRBD1,CATSDAGQGTPYEQYF,TGTGCCACCAGTGACGCAGGACAGGGAACACCCTACGAGCAGTACTTC
TRBV5-4,TRBJ2-5,.,TRBD2,CASSSGLAGVETQYF,TGTGCCAGCAGCTCGGGACTAGCGGGAGTGGAGACCCAGTACTTC
TRBV13,TRBJ2-7,.,.,CASSLGRNYEQYF,TGTGCCAGCAGCTTAGGCAGGAACTACGAGCAGTACTTC